One TCR beta chain is described in this entry. This clonotype has ten or more counts. What antigen it recognizes has not been identified. No clone much larger than this one lies a single base away; base qualities are absent. The data were obtained in a study of response to subunit inactivated influenza vaccine (dated by TCRdb to the late 2010s). With regard to the full study: Deep quantitative T cell receptor repertoire profiling was used in the study to track responses to a trivalent subunit inactivated influenza vaccine. Here is what the overall study found, with its caveats: It was suggested by the authors that each seasonal influenza vaccination may recruit only a limited number of new T cells.

The germline V gene yields SNHLY for CDR1 and FYNNEI for CDR2. The CDR3 holds 15 amino acids from the cysteine to the phenylalanine. Only CDR3 DNA is held: 45 bases, read in frame from base 1. Ends trimmed: V by 6 bases, J by 2 bases; bases unmatched to a gene: 7. Library preparation was by RT-PCR. Sequencing was performed on an Illumina HiSeq 2500. TCRdb passed the public sequencing reads through fastp at Q25 and MiXCR, retaining productive beta sequences. Rows are unified per CDR3 protein, each entry keeping the most common DNA and genes. In all, the sample holds fewer than 600,000 distinct CDR3 sequences, and 6.5% to 8% of those were seen once. The ten largest clones represent approximately 14% of the sample.

The receptor chain draws on TRBV2 and TRBJ2-7; TRBD1 agrees with 10 junctional bases. This clonotype was sampled from a man aged 50-75 years who received an inactivated influenza vaccine. Donor details come from another sample of the same person, matched by shared clones. The sample was PBMCs from blood, taken about 23 months after vaccination. The CDR3 here reads CASRSPGQGTYEQYF. The nucleotides are TGTGCCAGCAGATCTCCGGGACAGGGGACCTACGAGCAGTACTTC.